This is a list of T cell receptor beta chains from one sample in a study of OX40 agonist ivuxolimab in advanced cancers. Data came from immunoSEQ multiplex PCR; TCRdb stores just in-frame clones and leaves some out. The repertoire holds around 66,000 clones, with about 80% as singletons. The specimen comprised CD4+ or CD8+ T cells sorted from blood, sampled in a trial of the OX40 agonist ivuxolimab. Receptor source: an adult with an advanced solid tumor such as melanoma, head and neck, liver or kidney cancer. Both conserved end residues are part of each CDR3. The D gene is left open where the match is weak. Clone size is not always given. Where it is, it says once, few, many or a class for expanded clones.

abundance	j_gene	d_gene	v_gene	CDR3nt	CDR3aa
medium-sized	TRBJ2-5	.	TRBV7-7	TGTGCTAGCAGCTTAGCGGAGGGCAGGATCCAAGAGACCCAGTACTTC	CASSLAEGRIQETQYF
.	TRBJ2-7	.	TRBV5-4	TGTGCCAGCAGCTTTTTTGTAACGGGCGAGCAGTACTTC	CASSFFVTGEQYF
.	TRBJ2-1	TRBD1	TRBV27	TGTGCCAGCAGTTCGGGACAGTCGTTTGGCAATGAGCAGTTCTTC	CASSSGQSFGNEQFF
.	TRBJ2-6	.	TRBV2	TGTGCCAGCAGCTTCGTTGAGGGGGCTGGGGCCAACGTCCTGACTTTC	CASSFVEGAGANVLTF
.	TRBJ2-2	.	TRBV7-2	TGTGCCAGCAGCTTAGCGGGGGGGCCGGGCACCGGGGAGCTGTTTTTT	CASSLAGGPGTGELFF
.	TRBJ1-5	TRBD1	TRBV29-1	TGCAGCGTCGGACAGGGGGCCGGGCAGCCCCAGCATTTT	CSVGQGAGQPQHF
.	TRBJ2-1	TRBD2	TRBV27	TGTGCCAGCAGTCCCCCCCCTTGGGGGGCGGGGGGGCCCTACAATGAGCAGTTCTTC	CASSPPPWGAGGPYNEQFF
.	TRBJ1-5	TRBD1	TRBV9	TGTGCCAGCAGCGGAACAGGGGATCAGCCCCAGCATTTT	CASSGTGDQPQHF
once	TRBJ2-2	.	TRBV19	TGTGCCAGTAGTCCCAACCCTTTAGGGGGCGGGGAGCTGTTTTTT	CASSPNPLGGGELFF
.	TRBJ1-2	.	TRBV6-1	TGTGCCAGCAGTGAAGCGGTCGGAAATTCTAACTATGGCTACACCTTC	CASSEAVGNSNYGYTF
.	TRBJ2-3	.	TRBV28	TGTGCCCATAGCACCCCTAGCACAGATACGCAGTATTTT	CAHSTPSTDTQYF
.	TRBJ2-5	.	TRBV4-1	TGCGCCAGCAGCCCAACGGAAATGAACCAAGAGACCCAGTACTTC	CASSPTEMNQETQYF
few	TRBJ2-1	TRBD1	TRBV18	TGTGCCAGCTCACGACAGGGAAGTCACAATGAGCAGTTCTTC	CASSRQGSHNEQFF
.	TRBJ2-1	.	TRBV14	TGTGCCAGCAGCCGGGCCAGTGAGCAGTTCTTC	CASSRASEQFF
.	TRBJ2-7	.	TRBV9	TGTGCCAGCAGTCGCGGGTTGGGATTTGAAAACCACGAGCAGTACTTC	CASSRGLGFENHEQYF
.	TRBJ2-3	TRBD2	TRBV4-2	TGTGCCAGCAGCCCCCAGGCCAGGACTAGCGGGGGAGATACGCAGTATTTT	CASSPQARTSGGDTQYF
.	TRBJ1-2	.	TRBV10-3	TGTGCCATCAGTGAGTTAAGTCGTAACTATGGCTACACCTTC	CAISELSRNYGYTF
few	TRBJ1-2	.	TRBV7-2	TGTGCCAGCAGCCCCCGGGACGGACGCTATGGCTACACCTTC	CASSPRDGRYGYTF
.	TRBJ2-2	.	TRBV2	TGTGCCAGCAGTGAAGCAAACAGGATTACGAACACCGGGGAGCTGTTTTTT	CASSEANRITNTGELFF
.	TRBJ1-1	.	TRBV28	TGTGCCAGCAGTTTGGACGAACCGGGCGCTGAAGCTTTCTTT	CASSLDEPGAEAFF
.	TRBJ2-5	.	TRBV18	TGTGCCAGCTCACTGGACTTAGAGGAGACCCAGTACTTC	CASSLDLEETQYF
.	TRBJ1-2	TRBD1	TRBV18	TGTGCCAGCTCACCGAACAGGGGATACGACTATGGCTACACCTTC	CASSPNRGYDYGYTF
few	TRBJ1-6	TRBD1	TRBV7-9	TGTGCCAGCAGCCCCTCGGGACAGTCTAATTCACCCCTCCACTTT	CASSPSGQSNSPLHF
once	TRBJ2-2	TRBD2	TRBV7-3	TGTGCCAGCAGCACGACTAGCGGGGGGAACACCGGGGAGCTGTTTTTT	CASSTTSGGNTGELFF
.	TRBJ2-7	.	TRBV6-5	TGTGCCAGCAGTGACGGCTACGAGCAGTACTTC	CASSDGYEQYF
.	TRBJ2-7	TRBD1	TRBV7-2	TGTGCCAGCAGCCTACGTATGGGGCGGGGGACAGGGTCCTACGAGCAGTACTTC	CASSLRMGRGTGSYEQYF
.	TRBJ1-3	TRBD1	TRBV28	TGTGCCAGCAGTTTGCCGGGACAGGGGGGAAACACCATATATTTT	CASSLPGQGGNTIYF
.	TRBJ1-5	.	TRBV18	TGTGCCAGCTCAAGAGGTCACGGGAGCAATCAGCCCCAGCATTTT	CASSRGHGSNQPQHF
.	TRBJ2-3	.	TRBV19	TGTGCCAGTGGGGGCGGGGGCACAGATACGCAGTATTTT	CASGGGGTDTQYF
few	TRBJ1-5	.	TRBV2	TGTGCCAGCAGCGAGGGACGGGACAATCAGCCCCAGCATTTT	CASSEGRDNQPQHF
.	TRBJ2-5	.	TRBV5-1	TGCGCCAGCCGCCCAGGGGAGCTCAGAGGAGAGACCCAGTACTTC	CASRPGELRGETQYF
.	TRBJ1-6	.	TRBV7-9	TGTGCCAGCAGCTCGGGGGGAGAGGGTTCACCCCTCCACTTT	CASSSGGEGSPLHF
.	TRBJ2-6	.	TRBV19	TGTGCCAGTAGTCGAGGACAGTTCGATACTGGGGCCAACGTCCTGACTTTC	CASSRGQFDTGANVLTF
.	TRBJ2-7	TRBD1	TRBV28	TGTGCCAGCAGTTTGGGACAGGGGACCTACGAGCAGTACTTC	CASSLGQGTYEQYF
.	TRBJ2-2	.	TRBV6-1	TGTGCCAGCACCGGGACCGGGGAGCTGTTTTTT	CASTGTGELFF
.	TRBJ1-1	.	TRBV7-2	TGTGCCAGCAGCGCTTCCTCGCACCGTCCGAACACTGAAGCTTTCTTT	CASSASSHRPNTEAFF
few	TRBJ2-2	.	TRBV6-5	TGTGCCAGCAGACTGGACTGGAACACCGGGGAGCTGTTTTTT	CASRLDWNTGELFF
few	TRBJ2-3	.	TRBV7-3	TGTGCCAGCAGCTTAACGATCCGAGGTACGCAGTATTTT	CASSLTIRGTQYF
few	TRBJ2-7	TRBD1	TRBV4-1	TGCGCCAGCAGCCCTACCGGGACAGTACCTTACGAGCAGTACTTC	CASSPTGTVPYEQYF
.	TRBJ1-6	TRBD1	TRBV2	TGTGCCAGCAGTGGATTCAGGGGGTTCACCTATAATTCACCCCTCCACTTT	CASSGFRGFTYNSPLHF
.	TRBJ2-2	.	TRBV19	TGTGCCAGTAGTCCGCGGACGGGAAACACCGGGGAGCTGTTTTTT	CASSPRTGNTGELFF
.	TRBJ1-2	.	TRBV6-5	TGTGCCAGCACCCCCGCCGGCAGGAATGGTGGCTACACCTTC	CASTPAGRNGGYTF
.	TRBJ2-1	TRBD2	TRBV6-5	TGTGCCAGCAGTTCGATAGCGGGGGGGCTAGGTGAGCAGTTCTTC	CASSSIAGGLGEQFF
.	TRBJ2-2	TRBD2	TRBV6-6	TGTGCCAGCACCGAGTTCGGGGAGGGGACCGGGGAGCTGTTTTTT	CASTEFGEGTGELFF
.	TRBJ2-1	.	TRBV10-3	TGTGCCATCCGAAAGGATGGGGATGAGCAGTTCTTC	CAIRKDGDEQFF
.	TRBJ1-3	.	TRBV5-1	TGCGCCAGCATGGCTACGCCGGCGGGAAACACCATATATTTT	CASMATPAGNTIYF
.	TRBJ2-7	TRBD1	TRBV6-6	TGTGCCAGCAGTTCGGGACAGGGGCGCGAGCAGTACTTC	CASSSGQGREQYF
.	TRBJ2-1	TRBD1	TRBV15	TGTGCCACCAGCAGACAGCTGAGGACAGGGGGTGAGCAGTTCTTC	CATSRQLRTGGEQFF
once	TRBJ2-1	TRBD1	TRBV29-1	TGCAGCGTGGGACAGGCTCAAGGAATTGAGCAGTTCTTC	CSVGQAQGIEQFF